The present T cell receptor beta chain was sequenced within a study of cytotoxic CD8 clonotypes in ibrutinib-treated CLL. Sequencing used immunoSEQ multiplex PCR; TCRdb keeps in-frame clones, though not all of them. The sample includes over 250,000 clones, 65% to 85% of them seen just once. Germline V lookup: CDR1 MNHEY, CDR2 SMNVEV (reference sequence). The CDR3 covers 16 residues. The ends were cut back, 0 bases at V and 6 bases at J, with 15 bases in the middle. The authors obtained approximately 2.1 micrograms of genomic DNA from cryopreserved PBMCs for TCR beta libraries. The sequence came from a human donor with chronic lymphocytic leukemia. V gene TRBV27 combines with J gene TRBJ2-1; D not resolved. The sequenced sample was PBMCs, obtained at disease progression, from a patient treated with ibrutinib. CDR3 sequence (DNA): TGTGCCAGCAGTTTATCGTTAAGAGACTCTAGCAATGAGCAGTTCTTC. It yields the protein CASSLSLRDSSNEQFF.